This is a list of T cell receptor beta chains from one sample in a study of cytomegalovirus exposure and HLA in healthy donors. Sequencing used immunoSEQ multiplex PCR; TCRdb keeps in-frame clones, though not all of them. The ten most abundant clones cover under 3.5% of a sample with 100,000 to 150,000 clones. The sequencing sample was made of PBMCs. Receptors originate from a man aged 25-40 years in good health and CMV-seronegative. CDR3s include the opening cysteine and the closing phenylalanine or tryptophan. The D gene is left open where the match is weak.

TRBJ2-7 | TRBV6-1 | 13 | TRBD2 | TGTGCCAGCAGGGGGGGGGAAAGTGGCGAGCAGTACTTC | CASRGGESGEQYF
TRBJ1-4 | TRBV2 | 14 | TRBD1 | TGTGCCAGCAGACAGACAGGGGAGGGTGAAAAACTGTTTTTT | CASRQTGEGEKLFF
TRBJ1-2 | TRBV5-6 | 14 | TRBD1 | TGTGCCAGCAGCCCACGACAGGGGCCGGATGGCTACACCTTC | CASSPRQGPDGYTF
TRBJ2-3 | TRBV28 | 13 | . | TGTGCCAGCAGTTTCTCCAGCACAGATACGCAGTATTTT | CASSFSSTDTQYF
TRBJ1-3 | TRBV7-9 | 14 | . | TGTGCCAGCACCTCGGGGATTTCTGGAAACACCATATATTTT | CASTSGISGNTIYF
TRBJ1-5 | TRBV28 | 16 | . | TGTGCCACCGCGGGACCCCCTGCGGTAGGCAATCAGCCCCAGCATTTT | CATAGPPAVGNQPQHF
TRBJ2-2 | TRBV2 | 16 | . | TGTGCCAGCAGTGTTCAGGGAACGGCGAACACCGGGGAGCTGTTTTTT | CASSVQGTANTGELFF
TRBJ2-7 | TRBV29-1 | 13 | TRBD1 | TGCAGCGTTGGGGGGACAGGGGGCTACGAGCAGTACTTC | CSVGGTGGYEQYF
TRBJ1-3 | TRBV6-6 | 15 | . | TGTGCCAGCAGTTACTCTCCCTACTCTGGAAACACCATATATTTT | CASSYSPYSGNTIYF
TRBJ1-2 | TRBV28 | 12 | . | TGTGCCAGCAGTTCCACTCGCGATGGCTACACCTTC | CASSSTRDGYTF
TRBJ1-4 | TRBV5-4 | 13 | . | TGTGCCAGCACTAATCAGGGTAGCGAAAAACTGTTTTTT | CASTNQGSEKLFF
TRBJ2-7 | TRBV11-3 | 13 | . | TGTGCCAGCAGCTTCGGACTGAACGACGAGCAGTACTTC | CASSFGLNDEQYF
TRBJ2-5 | TRBV9 | 14 | . | TGTGCCAGCAGCGGAGGGGGAGTTCAAGAGACCCAGTACTTC | CASSGGGVQETQYF
TRBJ1-6 | TRBV6-1 | 14 | . | TGTGCCAGCAGGGGCCATACCGAGGGTTCACCCCTCCACTTT | CASRGHTEGSPLHF
TRBJ2-2 | TRBV4-1 | 18 | . | TGCGCCAGCAGCTATAATTACCTAGGGAGTTTGAACACCGGGGAGCTGTTTTTT | CASSYNYLGSLNTGELFF
TRBJ2-1 | TRBV20-1 | 11 | . | TGCAGTGCTAGATGGACTCGTGAGCAGTTCTTC | CSARWTREQFF
TRBJ1-2 | TRBV7-6 | 17 | TRBD1 | TGTGCCAGCAGCTTAGGACAGGGTCCGAGTGGCGGCTATGGCTACACCTTC | CASSLGQGPSGGYGYTF
TRBJ2-2 | TRBV7-9 | 17 | TRBD1 | TGTGCCAGCAGCTCCCCCTCGGGCAGGGGGTATGCCGGGGAGCTGTTTTTT | CASSSPSGRGYAGELFF
TRBJ2-3 | TRBV11-2 | 15 | TRBD2 | TGTGCCAGCAGCTTACTCCTAGCGGGTGCAGATACGCAGTATTTT | CASSLLLAGADTQYF
TRBJ1-3 | TRBV25-1 | 15 | . | TGTGCCAGCAGTAACGATAGAGGCTCTGGAAACACCATATATTTT | CASSNDRGSGNTIYF
TRBJ2-7 | TRBV18 | 13 | . | TGTGCCAGCTCAGGGAGATTGTCTGAAGAGCAGTACTTC | CASSGRLSEEQYF
TRBJ2-4 | TRBV11-2 | 16 | TRBD1 | TGTGCCAGCAGCTTTATCCGGGAACAGGGGAAAAACATTCAGTACTTC | CASSFIREQGKNIQYF
TRBJ2-3 | TRBV18 | 15 | TRBD2 | TGTGCCAGCTCATATAGCGGGATCTTCACAGATACGCAGTATTTT | CASSYSGIFTDTQYF
TRBJ1-5 | TRBV9 | 15 | . | TGTGCCAGCAGCGTCGAAGGGGATAGCAATCAGCCCCAGCATTTT | CASSVEGDSNQPQHF
TRBJ2-7 | TRBV7-9 | 13 | . | TGTGCCAGCGCCTGGAGCCACTCCTACGAGCAGTACTTC | CASAWSHSYEQYF
TRBJ2-3 | TRBV5-1 | 13 | . | TGCGCCAGCAGCTTGGCCGGTTGGGATACGCAGTATTTT | CASSLAGWDTQYF
TRBJ1-2 | TRBV5-1 | 13 | . | TGCGCCAGCAGCTTGCAAGCTTTCTATGGCTACACCTTC | CASSLQAFYGYTF
TRBJ1-2 | TRBV7-9 | 13 | TRBD1 | TGTGCCAGCAGCAGGACAGGGGACTATGGCTACACCTTC | CASSRTGDYGYTF
TRBJ1-2 | TRBV5-4 | 14 | TRBD1 | TGTGCCAGCAGCTGGGACAGCGGCCCACGGGGCTACACCTTC | CASSWDSGPRGYTF
TRBJ1-2 | TRBV18 | 14 | . | TGTGCCAGCTCACAGACAGTCACTAACTATGGCTACACCTTC | CASSQTVTNYGYTF
TRBJ2-2 | TRBV7-9 | 17 | . | TGTGCCAGCAGCTCCCCTCTCGAAGACAGGTCCACCGGGGAGCTGTTTTTT | CASSSPLEDRSTGELFF
TRBJ1-2 | TRBV28 | 15 | TRBD1 | TGTGCCAGCAGTCCCCGGGACAGGGATAACTATGGCTACACCTTC | CASSPRDRDNYGYTF
TRBJ2-2 | TRBV5-6 | 13 | . | TGTGCCAGCAGCTTCTTCGACACCGGGGAGCTGTTTTTT | CASSFFDTGELFF
TRBJ2-3 | TRBV9 | 16 | TRBD1 | TGTGCCAGCAGCGCCGGGACAGCCCCTAGCACAGATACGCAGTATTTT | CASSAGTAPSTDTQYF
TRBJ1-1 | TRBV7-9 | 15 | . | TGTGCCAGCAGCTATTCCTGGCAGGGAGGTACTGAAGCTTTCTTT | CASSYSWQGGTEAFF
TRBJ2-3 | TRBV30 | 14 | TRBD2 | TGTGCCTGGGCTAGGCGGGAGAGCACAGATACGCAGTATTTT | CAWARRESTDTQYF
TRBJ1-1 | TRBV7-9 | 13 | . | TGTGCCAGCAGCTTAGGGGGCTGGACTGAAGCTTTCTTT | CASSLGGWTEAFF